Listed below are T cell receptor beta chains from one sample, sequenced in a study of monozygotic twins with inflammatory bowel disease. TCRdb reworked the 5' RACE reads into one entry per CDR3 protein, no DNA. The sample data list 200,000 to 250,000 distinct CDR3 sequences. Sequenced sample: blood. These TCRs come from a human donor with ulcerative colitis or Crohn's disease, or a healthy co-twin of an affected twin (not recorded which). Both conserved end residues are part of each CDR3. The order of the fields is J gene, V gene, CDR3 protein.

J gene: TRBJ2-2; V gene: TRBV10-3; CDR3 protein: CAILRTVGPATGELFF
J gene: TRBJ2-3; V gene: TRBV20-1; CDR3 protein: CSASDRFTSTDTQYF
J gene: TRBJ1-5; V gene: TRBV20-1; CDR3 protein: CSATGDKQPQHF
J gene: TRBJ2-3; V gene: TRBV29-1; CDR3 protein: CSAVSGATDTQYF
J gene: TRBJ2-1; V gene: TRBV2; CDR3 protein: CASGNGGYNEQFF
J gene: TRBJ1-5; V gene: TRBV7-8; CDR3 protein: CASSFGTGNSGQPQHF
J gene: TRBJ2-7; V gene: TRBV20-1; CDR3 protein: CSVPLISLGEQYF
J gene: TRBJ2-4; V gene: TRBV7-9; CDR3 protein: CASSHRDRAYIQYF
J gene: TRBJ1-6; V gene: TRBV7-2; CDR3 protein: CASSLDGGRNSPLHF
J gene: TRBJ2-6; V gene: TRBV5-1; CDR3 protein: CASSPAGANVLTF
J gene: TRBJ1-6; V gene: TRBV7-9; CDR3 protein: CASSSGQNNSPLHF
J gene: TRBJ2-1; V gene: TRBV12-3/TRBV12-4; CDR3 protein: CASSLPHLDRTYRRGNEQFF
J gene: TRBJ1-1; V gene: TRBV20-1; CDR3 protein: CSARDRTLRGTEAFF
J gene: TRBJ2-5; V gene: TRBV29-1; CDR3 protein: CSVGRGTGQETQYF
J gene: TRBJ1-1; V gene: TRBV18; CDR3 protein: CASSPASKSEAFF
J gene: TRBJ1-3; V gene: TRBV11-2; CDR3 protein: CASSLVGDKGNTIYF
J gene: TRBJ2-1; V gene: TRBV12-3/TRBV12-4; CDR3 protein: CASSPEGLYNEQFF
J gene: TRBJ2-6; V gene: TRBV6-4; CDR3 protein: CASSTAGQDRSGRANVLTF
J gene: TRBJ1-2; V gene: TRBV19; CDR3 protein: CASSIGGLRPGGYTF
J gene: TRBJ1-1; V gene: TRBV11-2; CDR3 protein: CASSPMDGNTEAFF
J gene: TRBJ2-7; V gene: TRBV19; CDR3 protein: CASSLRDSAEQYF
J gene: TRBJ1-5; V gene: TRBV2; CDR3 protein: CASSGTGQRAQHF
J gene: TRBJ1-5; V gene: TRBV20-1; CDR3 protein: CSATGQGGGNQPQHF
J gene: TRBJ1-2; V gene: TRBV5-1; CDR3 protein: CASRRDYGYTF
J gene: TRBJ1-4; V gene: TRBV29-1; CDR3 protein: CSAQTATNEKLFF
J gene: TRBJ2-3; V gene: TRBV6-1; CDR3 protein: CASCPQGTGTDTQYF
J gene: TRBJ2-2; V gene: TRBV5-6; CDR3 protein: CASSLSNWTVPGNTGELFF
J gene: TRBJ1-5; V gene: TRBV7-9; CDR3 protein: CASSAGGYQPQHF